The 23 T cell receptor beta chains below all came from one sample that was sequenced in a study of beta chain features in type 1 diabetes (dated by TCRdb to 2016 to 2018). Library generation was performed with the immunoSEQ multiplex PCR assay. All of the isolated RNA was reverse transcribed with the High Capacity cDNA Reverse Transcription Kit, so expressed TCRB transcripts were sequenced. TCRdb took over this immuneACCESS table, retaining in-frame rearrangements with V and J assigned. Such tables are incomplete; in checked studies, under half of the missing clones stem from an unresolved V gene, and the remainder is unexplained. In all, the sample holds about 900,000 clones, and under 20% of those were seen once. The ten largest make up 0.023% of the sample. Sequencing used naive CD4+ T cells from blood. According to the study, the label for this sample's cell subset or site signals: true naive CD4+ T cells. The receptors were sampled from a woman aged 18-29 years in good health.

CDR3 protein: CASSLLGTGKNIQYF. CDR3 sequence (DNA): TGCGCCAGCAGCCTTTTGGGGACAGGCAAAAACATTCAGTACTTC. This rearrangement joins TRBV4-1 to TRBJ2-4; TRBD1 aligns across 8 bases. The CDR3 is 15 residues long. J lost 3 bases, V lost 4 bases, and 5 bases had no gene match. Per the germline V gene, CDR1 is MGHRA and CDR2 is YSYEKL.

CDR3: CASMRGTAGGYTF. The DNA for the CDR3 is TGTGCCAGCATGAGAGGGACAGCAGGTGGCTACACCTTC. This sequence joins TRBV6-5 and TRBJ1-2; TRBD1 matches at 7 bases. After removal of 7 bases from V and 7 bases from J, the junction contained 9 bases not matched to a gene. The CDR3 has 13 residues. CDR1 and CDR2 from the germline V gene are MNHEY and SVGAGI.

The CDR3 loop reads CASSATSGYYEQYF. As DNA, the CDR3 is TGTGCCAGCAGTGCCACTAGCGGTTACTACGAGCAGTACTTC. The J gene is TRBJ2-7, the V gene TRBV6-5; TRBD2 matches at 8 bases. CDR1 and CDR2 (germline): MNHEY, SVGAGI. The CDR3 is 14 residues long. Losses at the gene ends were 5 bases for V and 3 bases for J; bases not matched to a gene: 6.

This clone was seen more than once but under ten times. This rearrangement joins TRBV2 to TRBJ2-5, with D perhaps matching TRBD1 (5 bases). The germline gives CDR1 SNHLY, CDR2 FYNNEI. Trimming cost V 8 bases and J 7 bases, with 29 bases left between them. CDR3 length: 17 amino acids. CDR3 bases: TGTGCCAGCGCCCGGCCCCGGGCAGGGAACTCCCCAGGGACCCAGTACTTC. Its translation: CASARPRAGNSPGTQYF.

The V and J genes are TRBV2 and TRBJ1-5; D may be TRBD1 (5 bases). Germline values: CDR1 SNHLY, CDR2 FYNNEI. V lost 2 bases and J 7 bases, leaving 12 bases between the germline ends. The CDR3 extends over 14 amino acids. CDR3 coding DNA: TGTGCCAGCAGTGAACAGGGTTTCAGCCAGCCCCAGCATTTT. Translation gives CASSEQGFSQPQHF.

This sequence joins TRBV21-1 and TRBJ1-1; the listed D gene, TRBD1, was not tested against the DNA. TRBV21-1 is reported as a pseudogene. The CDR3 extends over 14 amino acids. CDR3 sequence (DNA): TGTGCCAGCAGATGTGGTGGCAGGGACACTGAAGCTTTCTTT. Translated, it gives CASRCGGRDTEAFF.

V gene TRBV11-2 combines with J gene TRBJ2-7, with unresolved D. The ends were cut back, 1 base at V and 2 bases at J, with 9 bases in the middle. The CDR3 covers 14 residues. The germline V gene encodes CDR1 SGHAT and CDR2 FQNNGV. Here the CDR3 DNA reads TGTGCCAGCAGCTTAGCGGGTAGACCCTACGAGCAGTACTTC. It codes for CASSLAGRPYEQYF. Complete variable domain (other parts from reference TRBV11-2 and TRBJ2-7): EAGVAQSPRYKIIEKRQSVAFWCNPISGHATLYWYQQILGQGPKLLIQFQNNGVVDDSQLPKDRFSAERLKGVDSTLKIQPAKLEDSAVYLCASSLAGRPYEQYFGPGTRLTVT.

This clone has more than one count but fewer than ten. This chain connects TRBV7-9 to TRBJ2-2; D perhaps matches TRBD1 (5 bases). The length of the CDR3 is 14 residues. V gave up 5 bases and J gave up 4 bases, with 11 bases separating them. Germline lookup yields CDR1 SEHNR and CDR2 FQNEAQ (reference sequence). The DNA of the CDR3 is TGTGCCAGCAGCACCGACAGCCGCACCGGGGAGCTGTTTTTT. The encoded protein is CASSTDSRTGELFF. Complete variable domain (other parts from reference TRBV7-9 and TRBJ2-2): DTGVSQNPRHKITKRGQNVTFRCDPISEHNRLYWYRQTLGQGPEFLTYFQNEAQLEKSRLLSDRFSAERPKGSFSTLEIQRTEQGDSAMYLCASSTDSRTGELFFGEGSRLTVL.

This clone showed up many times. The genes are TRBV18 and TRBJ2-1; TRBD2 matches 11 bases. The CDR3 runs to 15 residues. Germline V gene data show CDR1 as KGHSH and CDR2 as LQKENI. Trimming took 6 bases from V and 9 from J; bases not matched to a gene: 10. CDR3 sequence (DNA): TGTGCCAGCTCGTCGGGACTAGCGGCGGGCCGTGAGCAGTTCTTC. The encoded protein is CASSSGLAAGREQFF.

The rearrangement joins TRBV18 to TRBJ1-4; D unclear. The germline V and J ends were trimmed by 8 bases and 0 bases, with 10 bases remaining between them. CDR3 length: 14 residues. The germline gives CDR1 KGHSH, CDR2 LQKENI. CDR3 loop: CASRNSATNEKLFF. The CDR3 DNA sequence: TGTGCCAGCCGAAACAGTGCAACTAATGAAAAACTGTTTTTT.

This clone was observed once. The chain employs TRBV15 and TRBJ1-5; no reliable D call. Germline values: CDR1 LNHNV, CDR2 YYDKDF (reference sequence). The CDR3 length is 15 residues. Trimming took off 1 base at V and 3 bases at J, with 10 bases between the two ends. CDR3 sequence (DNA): TGTGCCACCAGCAGAGGGACCCCCAACAATCAGCCCCAGCATTTT. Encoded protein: CATSRGTPNNQPQHF.

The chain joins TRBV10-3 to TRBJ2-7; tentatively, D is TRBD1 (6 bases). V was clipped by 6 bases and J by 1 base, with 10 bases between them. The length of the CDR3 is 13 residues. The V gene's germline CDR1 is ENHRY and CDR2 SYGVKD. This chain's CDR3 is CAIRGQTSYEQYF. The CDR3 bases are TGTGCCATCAGGGGACAAACATCCTACGAGCAGTACTTC.

The CDR3 DNA follows: TGCAGCGTTGGATTCGCAAACAATGAGCAGTTCTTC. Encoded protein: CSVGFANNEQFF. V gene TRBV29-1 combines with J gene TRBJ2-1, with D hard to call. The V gene lost 4 bases and the J gene lost 5 bases, with 9 bases spanning the gap. Germline loops: CDR1 SQVTM, CDR2 ANQGSEA. There are 12 residues in the CDR3.

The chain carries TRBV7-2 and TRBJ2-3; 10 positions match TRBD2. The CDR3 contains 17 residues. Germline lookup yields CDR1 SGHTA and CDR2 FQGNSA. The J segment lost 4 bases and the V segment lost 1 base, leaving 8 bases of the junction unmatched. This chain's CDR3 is CASSLVGASGSSDTQYF. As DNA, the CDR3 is TGTGCCAGCAGCTTAGTTGGGGCTAGCGGGAGTTCAGATACGCAGTATTTT.

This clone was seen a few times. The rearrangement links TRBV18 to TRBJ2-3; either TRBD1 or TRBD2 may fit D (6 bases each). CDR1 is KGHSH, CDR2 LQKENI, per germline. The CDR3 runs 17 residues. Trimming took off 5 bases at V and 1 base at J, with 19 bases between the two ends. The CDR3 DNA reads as TGTGCCAGCTCATATTCGGGGGCCAACCTTCGCACAGATACGCAGTATTTT. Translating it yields CASSYSGANLRTDTQYF.

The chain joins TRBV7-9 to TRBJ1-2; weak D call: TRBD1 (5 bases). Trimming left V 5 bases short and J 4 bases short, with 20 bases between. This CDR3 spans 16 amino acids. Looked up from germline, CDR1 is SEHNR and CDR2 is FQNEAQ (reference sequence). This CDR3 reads CASSTPDRGRFYGYTF. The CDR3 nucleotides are TGTGCCAGCAGCACCCCGGACCGGGGACGGTTCTATGGCTACACCTTC.

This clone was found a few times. The CDR3: CASSSQRAITGELFF. In DNA, the CDR3 is TGTGCCAGCAGTTCCCAGCGGGCGATCACCGGGGAGCTGTTTTTT. The V and J genes are TRBV28 and TRBJ2-2, with D possibly being TRBD2 (6 bases). V lost 4 bases and J 4 bases, leaving 13 bases between the germline ends. Germline V lookup: CDR1 MDHEN, CDR2 SYDVKM. The CDR3 has 15 residues.

CDR3 protein: CASSVRSTGANVLTF. CDR3 nucleotides: TGTGCCAGCAGCGTAAGATCCACTGGGGCCAACGTCCTGACTTTC. V is TRBV9 and J is TRBJ2-6; no definite D call. The V end was cut by 1 base, the J end by 2 bases, with 7 bases between. Germline loops: CDR1 SGDLS, CDR2 YYNGEE. The CDR3 sequence is 15 residues long.

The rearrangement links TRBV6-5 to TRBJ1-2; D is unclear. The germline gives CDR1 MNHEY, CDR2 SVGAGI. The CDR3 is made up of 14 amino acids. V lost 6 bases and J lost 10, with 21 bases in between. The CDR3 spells CASSLSTNRRDYTF. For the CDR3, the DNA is TGTGCCAGCAGCCTTTCGACAAACCGGCGGGACTACACCTTC.

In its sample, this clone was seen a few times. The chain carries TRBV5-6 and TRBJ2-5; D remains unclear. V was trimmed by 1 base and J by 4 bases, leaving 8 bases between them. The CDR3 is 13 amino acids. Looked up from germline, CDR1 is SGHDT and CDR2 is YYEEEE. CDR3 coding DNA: TGTGCCAGCAGCTTGTATGGGCTAGAGACCCAGTACTTC. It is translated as CASSLYGLETQYF.

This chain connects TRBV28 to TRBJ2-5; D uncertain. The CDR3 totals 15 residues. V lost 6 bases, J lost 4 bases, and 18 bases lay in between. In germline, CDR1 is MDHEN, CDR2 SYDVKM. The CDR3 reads CASRDFLAVRETQYF. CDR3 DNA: TGTGCCAGCAGAGACTTCCTGGCGGTAAGAGAGACCCAGTACTTC.

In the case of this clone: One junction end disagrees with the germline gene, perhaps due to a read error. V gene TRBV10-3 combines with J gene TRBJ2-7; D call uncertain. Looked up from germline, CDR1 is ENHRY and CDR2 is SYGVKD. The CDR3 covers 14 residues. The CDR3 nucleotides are TGTGCCAGCAGTGAAGTGCCAGCCCCCTACGAGCAGTACTTC. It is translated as CASSEVPAPYEQYF.

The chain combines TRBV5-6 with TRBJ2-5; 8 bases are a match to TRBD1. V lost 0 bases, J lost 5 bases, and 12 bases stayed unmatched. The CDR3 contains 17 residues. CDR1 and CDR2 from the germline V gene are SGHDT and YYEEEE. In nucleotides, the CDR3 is TGTGCCAGCAGCTTGGCTGCCGGGACAGGCATTTTGGAGACCCAGTACTTC. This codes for CASSLAAGTGILETQYF.